What follows is one T cell receptor (beta chain) and its context. This sample stems from a study of blood T cell repertoires in COVID-19. On the study more broadly: The samples span acute and convalescent COVID-19 from the United States, Italy and Spain. Sources were T cells, B-cell-depleted T cells, or PBMCs; the material itself was cDNA or gDNA.

CDR1 and CDR2 from the germline V gene are SGHNT and YYREEE (reference sequence). The CDR3 sequence is 14 residues long. Trimming took off 2 bases at V and 3 bases at J, with 12 bases between the two ends. Authors' analysis steps: Amplification of reference gene primers was used by the study to estimate nucleated cell counts. Measured with immunoSEQ multiplex PCR; TCRdb has only the in-frame clones, and not every one. That table supplies the V and J calls and clone size; D and trimming were determined from the DNA. The repertoire consists of fewer than 200,000 clones, with 65% to 90% occurring once and the leading ten covering 1.5% to 1.7%.

The rearrangement uses TRBV5-4 and TRBJ2-7, with D possibly matching TRBD1 (5 bases). This TCR derives from a human donor in a cohort sampled during active COVID-19. Sequencing used peripheral blood. The CDR3 region is CASSFAGAHYEQYF. The CDR3 coding sequence is TGTGCCAGCAGCTTCGCTGGGGCTCACTACGAGCAGTACTTC.